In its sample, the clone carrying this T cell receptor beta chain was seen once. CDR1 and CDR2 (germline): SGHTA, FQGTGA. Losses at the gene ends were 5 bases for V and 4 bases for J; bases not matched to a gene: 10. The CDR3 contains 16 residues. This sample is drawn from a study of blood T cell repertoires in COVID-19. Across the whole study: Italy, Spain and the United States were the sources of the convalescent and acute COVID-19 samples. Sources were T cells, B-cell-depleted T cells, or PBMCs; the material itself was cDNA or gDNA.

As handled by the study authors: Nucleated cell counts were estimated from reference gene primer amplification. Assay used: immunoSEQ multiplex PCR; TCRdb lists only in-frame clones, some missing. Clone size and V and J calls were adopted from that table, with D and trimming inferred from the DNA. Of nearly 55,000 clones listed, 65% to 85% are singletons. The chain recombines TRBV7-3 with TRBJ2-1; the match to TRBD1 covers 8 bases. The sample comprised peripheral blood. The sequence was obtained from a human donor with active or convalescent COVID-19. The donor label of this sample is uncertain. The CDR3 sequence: CASSIRRTGIYNEQFF. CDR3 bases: TGTGCCAGCAGCATCCGCCGGACAGGGATTTACAATGAGCAGTTCTTC.